This T cell receptor beta chain stems from a study of cytomegalovirus exposure and HLA in healthy donors. Overall study results and limits: When the data were analyzed later, several of the most significant clusters appeared to be linked to common viral pathogens. A previous analysis found most TCR beta V segments productive roughly 87% or roughly 30% of the time.

This CDR3 is 17 amino acids long. The germline gives CDR1 MNHEY, CDR2 SMNVEV (reference sequence). V trimming: 8 bases; J trimming: 2 bases; junction bases outside the gene matches: 12. Concerning this clone itself: As yet, its antigen is unknown.

Amplification used 60 Vbeta primers and 13 Jbeta primers. Generated by immunoSEQ multiplex PCR, the TCRdb table keeps only in-frame clones and is missing some. Among about 170,000 clones listed, 82% were seen once. Material for sequencing was PBMCs. The chain employs TRBV27 and TRBJ1-5, with TRBD1 matching 10 bases. The receptor's source is a girl between 5 and 17 years old in good health and CMV-seropositive. The CDR3: CASRDRGPYTGNQPQHF. The CDR3 DNA is TGTGCCAGCCGGGACAGGGGACCCTACACGGGCAATCAGCCCCAGCATTTT.